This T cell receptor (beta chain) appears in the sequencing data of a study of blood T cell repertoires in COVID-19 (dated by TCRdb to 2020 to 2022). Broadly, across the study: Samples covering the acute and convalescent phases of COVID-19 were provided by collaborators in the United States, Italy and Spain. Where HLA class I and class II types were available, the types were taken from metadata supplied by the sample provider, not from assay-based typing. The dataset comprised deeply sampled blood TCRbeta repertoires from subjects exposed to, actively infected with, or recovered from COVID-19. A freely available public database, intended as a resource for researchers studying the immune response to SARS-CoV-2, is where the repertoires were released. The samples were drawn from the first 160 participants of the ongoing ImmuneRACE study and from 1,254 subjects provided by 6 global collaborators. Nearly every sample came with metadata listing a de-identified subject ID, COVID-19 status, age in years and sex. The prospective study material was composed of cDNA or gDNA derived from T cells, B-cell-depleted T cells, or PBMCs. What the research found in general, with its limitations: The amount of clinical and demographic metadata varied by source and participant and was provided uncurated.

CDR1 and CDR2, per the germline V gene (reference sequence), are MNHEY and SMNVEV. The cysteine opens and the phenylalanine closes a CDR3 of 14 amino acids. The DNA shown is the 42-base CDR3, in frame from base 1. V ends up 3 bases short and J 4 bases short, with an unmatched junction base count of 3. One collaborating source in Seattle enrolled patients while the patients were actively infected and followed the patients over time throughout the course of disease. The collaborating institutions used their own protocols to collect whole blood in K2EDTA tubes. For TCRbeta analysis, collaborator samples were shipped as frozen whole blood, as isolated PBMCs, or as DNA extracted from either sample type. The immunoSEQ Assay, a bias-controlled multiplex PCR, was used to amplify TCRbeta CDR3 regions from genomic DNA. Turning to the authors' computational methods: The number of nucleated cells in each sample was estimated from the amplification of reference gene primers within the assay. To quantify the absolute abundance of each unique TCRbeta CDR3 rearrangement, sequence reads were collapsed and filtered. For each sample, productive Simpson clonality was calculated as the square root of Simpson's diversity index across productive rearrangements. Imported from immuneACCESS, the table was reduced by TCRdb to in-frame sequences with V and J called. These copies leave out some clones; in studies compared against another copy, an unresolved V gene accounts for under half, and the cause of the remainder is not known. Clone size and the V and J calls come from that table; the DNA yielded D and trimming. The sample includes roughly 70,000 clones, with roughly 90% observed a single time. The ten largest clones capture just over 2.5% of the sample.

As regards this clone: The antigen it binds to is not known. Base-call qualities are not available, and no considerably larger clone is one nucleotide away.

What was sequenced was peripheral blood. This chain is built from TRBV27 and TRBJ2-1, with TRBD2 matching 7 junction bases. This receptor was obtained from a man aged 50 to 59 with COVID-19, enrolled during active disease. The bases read TGTGCCAGCAGTTTCAGCGGGACTTACAATGAGCAGTTCTTC. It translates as CASSFSGTYNEQFF.